The rows below give T cell receptor beta chains drawn from one sample of a study of spatial heterogeneity in lung cancer. TCRdb re-called the 5' RACE reads with MiXCR, one entry per CDR3 protein. The table lists tens of thousands of distinct CDR3 sequences, approximately 6.2% of them singletons. The input for sequencing was PBMCs, taken at surgery. Every receptor here comes from a male donor with early-stage non-small cell lung cancer. Both conserved end residues are part of each CDR3. Each record gives: V gene, D gene, clone size, J gene, CDR3 DNA, CDR3 protein. D genes are given only for firm matches. Not all rows give a size; the values are once, few, many and, for expanded clones, a class.

TRBV3-1,TRBD1,many,TRBJ2-5,TGTGCCAGCAGCCACCAACAAACAGGGGTTGGAGAGACCCAGTACTTC,CASSHQQTGVGETQYF
TRBV6-1,TRBD1,-,TRBJ2-1,TGTGCCAGCAGTGAGGACAGGAGCTCCTACAATGAGCAGTTCTTC,CASSEDRSSYNEQFF
TRBV7-2,-,many,TRBJ1-5,TGTGCCAGCAGCCCCCAGGGAAATCAGCCCCAGCATTTT,CASSPQGNQPQHF
TRBV7-2,-,-,TRBJ1-4,TGTGCCAGCAGCACATACGGCGGCGGCGCCGTAAGAGAAAAACTGTTTTTT,CASSTYGGGAVREKLFF
TRBV11-2,-,-,TRBJ2-5,TGTGCCAACAGCTTTAGACAGGACCCCTTAGGAGAGACCCAGTACTTC,CANSFRQDPLGETQYF
TRBV11-3,-,few,TRBJ2-3,TGTGCCAGCAGCTTGGGGTGGTTCACAGATACGCAGTATTTT,CASSLGWFTDTQYF
TRBV12-3/TRBV12-4,TRBD1,-,TRBJ2-2,TGTGCCAGCAGCCTACAGGGGGGAGAAACCGGGGAGCTGTTTTTT,CASSLQGGETGELFF
TRBV5-1,TRBD1,many,TRBJ1-6,TGCGCCAGCAGCCCCGGGACAGGGGTGGATTCACCCCTCCACTTT,CASSPGTGVDSPLHF
TRBV7-8,-,many,TRBJ2-6,TGTGCCAGCAGCCCAAGGGTGAGACCCAGGGGGGTCCTGGCCAACGTCCTGACTTTC,CASSPRVRPRGVLANVLTF
TRBV19,-,-,TRBJ1-1,TGTGCCAGTAGTATAAAGATGGCAGTCGCTGAAGCTTTCTTT,CASSIKMAVAEAFF
TRBV20-1,-,many,TRBJ2-1,TGCAGTGCCCTTGGACGGCTAGGGGCGTTCTTC,CSALGRLGAFF
TRBV4-1,-,-,TRBJ2-7,TGCGCCAGCAGCCAAGGTAGGCCGGGGGACTTCTACGAGCAGTACTTC,CASSQGRPGDFYEQYF
TRBV14,-,many,TRBJ2-5,TGTGCCAGCAGCCAAGCGGGGCGTTCTGAAGAGACCCAGTACTTC,CASSQAGRSEETQYF
TRBV21-1,-,many,TRBJ2-4,TGTGCCAGCAGCAAAGCCCCATTGGAGGCTTTAGCCAAAAACATTCAGTACTTC,CASSKAPLEALAKNIQYF
TRBV27,-,many,TRBJ2-1,TGTGCCAGCAGTTTGTGGACGGGTCCCTACAATGAGCAGTTCTTC,CASSLWTGPYNEQFF
TRBV18,-,medium-sized,TRBJ2-1,TGTGCCAGCTCACCAATTCGTGAACATGAGCAGTTCTTC,CASSPIREHEQFF
TRBV5-5,-,many,TRBJ1-5,TGTGCCTCCTCGCTTAGGGAGGGCAATCAGCCCCAGCATTTT,CASSLREGNQPQHF
TRBV5-1,TRBD2,many,TRBJ2-3,TGCGCCAGCAGCCCCCCTGTAGCGGGGGGGCCATCAGATACGCAGTATTTT,CASSPPVAGGPSDTQYF
TRBV20-1,-,many,TRBJ1-4,TGCAGTGCTAGAGGGCAAGGGGAAAAACTGTTTTTT,CSARGQGEKLFF